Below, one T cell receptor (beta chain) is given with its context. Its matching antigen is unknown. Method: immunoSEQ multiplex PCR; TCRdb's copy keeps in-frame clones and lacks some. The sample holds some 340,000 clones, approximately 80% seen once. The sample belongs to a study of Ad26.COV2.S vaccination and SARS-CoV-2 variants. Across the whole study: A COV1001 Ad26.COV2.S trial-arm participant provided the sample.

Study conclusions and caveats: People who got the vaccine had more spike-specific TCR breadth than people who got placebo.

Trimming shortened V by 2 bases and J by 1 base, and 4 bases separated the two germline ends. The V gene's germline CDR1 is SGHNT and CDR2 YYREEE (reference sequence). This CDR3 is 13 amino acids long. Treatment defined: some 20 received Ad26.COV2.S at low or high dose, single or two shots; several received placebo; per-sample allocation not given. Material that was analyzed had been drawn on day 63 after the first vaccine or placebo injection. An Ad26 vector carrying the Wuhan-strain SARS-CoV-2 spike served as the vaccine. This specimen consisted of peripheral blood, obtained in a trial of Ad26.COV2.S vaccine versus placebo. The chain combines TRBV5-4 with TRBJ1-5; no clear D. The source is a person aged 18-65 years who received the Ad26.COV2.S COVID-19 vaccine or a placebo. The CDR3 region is CASSLGSNQPQHF. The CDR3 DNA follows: TGTGCCAGCAGCTTAGGCAGCAATCAGCCCCAGCATTTT.